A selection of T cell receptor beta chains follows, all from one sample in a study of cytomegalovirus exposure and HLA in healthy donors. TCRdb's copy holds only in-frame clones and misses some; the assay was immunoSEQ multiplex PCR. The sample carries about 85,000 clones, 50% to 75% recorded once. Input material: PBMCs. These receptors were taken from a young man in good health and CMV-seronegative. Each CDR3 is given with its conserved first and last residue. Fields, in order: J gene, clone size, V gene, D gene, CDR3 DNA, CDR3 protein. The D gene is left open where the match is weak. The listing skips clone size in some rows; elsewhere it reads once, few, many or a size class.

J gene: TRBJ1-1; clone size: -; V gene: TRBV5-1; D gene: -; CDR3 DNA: TGCGCCAGCAGCTTGGAGGGGACACCGAAGACTGAAGCTTTCTTT; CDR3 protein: CASSLEGTPKTEAFF
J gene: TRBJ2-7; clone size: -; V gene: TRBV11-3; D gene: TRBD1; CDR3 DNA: TGTGCCAGCAGCCGGACAGGGGCGCCCTACGAGCAGTACTTC; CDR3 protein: CASSRTGAPYEQYF
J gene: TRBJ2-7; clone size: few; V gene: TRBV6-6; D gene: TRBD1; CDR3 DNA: TGTGCCAGCGGAAGTCGGGACAGGGGCTACGAGCAGTACTTC; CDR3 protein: CASGSRDRGYEQYF
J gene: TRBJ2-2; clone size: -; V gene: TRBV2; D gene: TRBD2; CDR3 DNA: TGTGCCAGCAGTGAACCCGCGGGCACTAGCGGGTCGGACACCGGGGAGCTGTTTTTT; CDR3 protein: CASSEPAGTSGSDTGELFF
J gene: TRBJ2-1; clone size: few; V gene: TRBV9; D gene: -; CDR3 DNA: TGTGCCAGCAGCCCCGTGACTACGGACAATGAGCAGTTCTTC; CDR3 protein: CASSPVTTDNEQFF
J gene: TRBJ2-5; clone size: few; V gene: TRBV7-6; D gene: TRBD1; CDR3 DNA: TGTGCCACCCGACAGGGGGAACGGACCCAGTACTTC; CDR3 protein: CATRQGERTQYF
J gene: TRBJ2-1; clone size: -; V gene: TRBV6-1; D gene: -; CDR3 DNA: TGTGCCAGCAGGGACGGACTAAGCTCCTACAATGAGCAGTTCTTC; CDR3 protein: CASRDGLSSYNEQFF
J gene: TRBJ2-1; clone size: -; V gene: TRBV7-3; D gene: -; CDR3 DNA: TGTGCCAGCAGCTCGGTCCAATTCGGGGATGAGCAGTTCTTC; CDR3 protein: CASSSVQFGDEQFF
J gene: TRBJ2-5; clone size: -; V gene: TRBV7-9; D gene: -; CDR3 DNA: TGTGCCAGCAGCTTAGCAGCAGGGGCGAAAGAGACCCAGTACTTC; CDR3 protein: CASSLAAGAKETQYF
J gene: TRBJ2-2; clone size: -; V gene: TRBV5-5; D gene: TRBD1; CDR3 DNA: TGTGCCAGCAGCTTCCGGGACAGGGAACACGGGGAGCTGTTTTTT; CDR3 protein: CASSFRDREHGELFF
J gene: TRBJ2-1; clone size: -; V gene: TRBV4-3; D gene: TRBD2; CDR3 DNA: TGCGCCAGCAGCCAAGAGGGCGGGGGGGCCGAGTTCTACAATGAGCAGTTCTTC; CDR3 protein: CASSQEGGGAEFYNEQFF
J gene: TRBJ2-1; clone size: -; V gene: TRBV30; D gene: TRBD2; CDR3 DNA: TGTGCCTGGAGTGTTGGAGCGGGAATTCTGGAGGAGCAGTTCTTC; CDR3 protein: CAWSVGAGILEEQFF
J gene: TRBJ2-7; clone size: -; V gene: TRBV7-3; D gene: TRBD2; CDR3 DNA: TGTGCCAGCAGCTTAAAACTAGCGGGGAACTACGAGCAGTACTTC; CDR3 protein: CASSLKLAGNYEQYF
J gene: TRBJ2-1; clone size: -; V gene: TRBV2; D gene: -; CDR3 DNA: TGTGCCAGCCACCAAGGCGGAGGCTCCTACAATGAGCAGTTCTTC; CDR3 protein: CASHQGGGSYNEQFF
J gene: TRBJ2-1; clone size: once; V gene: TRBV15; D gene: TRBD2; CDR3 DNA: TGTGCCACCAGCAGAGAAAACCTACTAGCGGGGGCAGACAATGAGCAGTTCTTC; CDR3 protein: CATSRENLLAGADNEQFF
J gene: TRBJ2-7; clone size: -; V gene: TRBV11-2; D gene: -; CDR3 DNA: TGTGCCAGCAGCTTCGGGACACCTCGCTACGAGCAGTACTTC; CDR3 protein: CASSFGTPRYEQYF
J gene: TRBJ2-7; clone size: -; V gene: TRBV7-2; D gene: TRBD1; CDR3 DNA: TGTGCCAGCAGTTTTCGGCCCAGGGGACAGCGATACTACGAGCAGTACTTC; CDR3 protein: CASSFRPRGQRYYEQYF
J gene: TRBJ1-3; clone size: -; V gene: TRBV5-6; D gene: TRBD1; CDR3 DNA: TGTGCCAGCAGCCAGGACAGGGTCAGGGACACCATATATTTT; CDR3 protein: CASSQDRVRDTIYF
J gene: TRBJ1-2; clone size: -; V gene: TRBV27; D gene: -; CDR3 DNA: TGTGCCAGCAGTTCAGGGATTGGGGGCTACACCTTC; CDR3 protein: CASSSGIGGYTF
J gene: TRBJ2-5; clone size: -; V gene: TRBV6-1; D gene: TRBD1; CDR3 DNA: TGTGCCAGCGACATGGACAGGGGAGAAGAGACCCAGTACTTC; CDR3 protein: CASDMDRGEETQYF
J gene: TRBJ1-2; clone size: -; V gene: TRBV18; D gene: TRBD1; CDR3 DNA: TGTGCCAGCTCACCAGGACAGGGATTAGGCTACACCTTC; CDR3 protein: CASSPGQGLGYTF
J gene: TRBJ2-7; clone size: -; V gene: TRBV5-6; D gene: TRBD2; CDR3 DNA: TGTGCCAGCAGCCACGCACTAGCGGGAGCTGGAGAGCAGTACTTC; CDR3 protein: CASSHALAGAGEQYF
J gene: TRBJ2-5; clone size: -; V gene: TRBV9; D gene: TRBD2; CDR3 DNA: TGTGCCAGCAGCGTAGGGGGCGGGGGGCCCGGGGAGACCCAGTACTTC; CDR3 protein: CASSVGGGGPGETQYF
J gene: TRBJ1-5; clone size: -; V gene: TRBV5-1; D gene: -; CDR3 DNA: TGCGCCAACAGCACCGGCCAGGTGGGTCAGCCCCAGCATTTT; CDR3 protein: CANSTGQVGQPQHF
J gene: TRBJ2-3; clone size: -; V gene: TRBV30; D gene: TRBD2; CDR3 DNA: TGTGCCGGGAAAAAGGGACTAGCTAGCACAGATACGCAGTATTTT; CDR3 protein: CAGKKGLASTDTQYF
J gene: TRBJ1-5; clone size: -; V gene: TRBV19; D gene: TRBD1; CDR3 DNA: TGTGCCAGTAGTCCGAGGGACAGGGTCAATCAGCCCCAGCATTTT; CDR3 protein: CASSPRDRVNQPQHF
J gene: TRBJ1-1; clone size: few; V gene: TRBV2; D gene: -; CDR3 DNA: TGTGCCAGCCGACAGGAGGTGAACACTGAAGCTTTCTTT; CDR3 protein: CASRQEVNTEAFF
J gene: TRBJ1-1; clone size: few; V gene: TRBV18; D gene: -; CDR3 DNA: TGTGCCAGCTCACCACTGGCTAACACTGAAGCTTTCTTT; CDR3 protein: CASSPLANTEAFF
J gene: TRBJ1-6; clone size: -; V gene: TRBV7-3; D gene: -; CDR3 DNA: TGTGCCAGCAGCTTGAGCCCCAATTCACCCCTCCACTTT; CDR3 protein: CASSLSPNSPLHF
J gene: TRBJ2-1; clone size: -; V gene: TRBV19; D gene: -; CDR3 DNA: TGTGCCAGTAGTATGTGGACAGTGGGATTCAATGAGCAGTTCTTC; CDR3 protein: CASSMWTVGFNEQFF
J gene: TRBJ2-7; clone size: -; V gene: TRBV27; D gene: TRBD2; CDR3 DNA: TGTGCCAGCAGTTTATCAGATCTAGCGGGAGTCGAGTACTTC; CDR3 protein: CASSLSDLAGVEYF
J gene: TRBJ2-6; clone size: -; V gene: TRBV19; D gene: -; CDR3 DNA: TGTGCCAGTAGTCGCAGGGGCTCTGGGGCCAACGTCCTGACTTTC; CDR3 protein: CASSRRGSGANVLTF
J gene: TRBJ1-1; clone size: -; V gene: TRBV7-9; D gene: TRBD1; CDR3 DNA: TGTGCCAGCAGCCGGACAGGGGAAAAAACTGAAGCTTTCTTT; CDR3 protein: CASSRTGEKTEAFF
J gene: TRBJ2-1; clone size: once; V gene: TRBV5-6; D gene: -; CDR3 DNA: TGTGCCAGCAGCTCGTTTAGAAATGAGCAGTTCTTC; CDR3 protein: CASSSFRNEQFF
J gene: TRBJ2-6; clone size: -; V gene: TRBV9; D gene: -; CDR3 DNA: TGTGCCAGCAGCGTCCAGGGTGACGGGGCCAACGTCCTGACTTTC; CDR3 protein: CASSVQGDGANVLTF
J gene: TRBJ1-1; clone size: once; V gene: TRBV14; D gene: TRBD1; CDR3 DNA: TGTGCCAGCAGCTCCGGGACAGGGATGAACACTGAAGCTTTCTTT; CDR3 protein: CASSSGTGMNTEAFF
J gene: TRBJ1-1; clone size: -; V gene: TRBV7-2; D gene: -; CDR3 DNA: TGTGCCAGCAGCTACCCCTCCGGGACGGCGGGAGGAACTGAAGCTTTCTTT; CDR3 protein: CASSYPSGTAGGTEAFF
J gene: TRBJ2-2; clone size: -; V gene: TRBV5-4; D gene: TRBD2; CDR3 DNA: TGTGCCAGCAGCTTACAGCGGGGGGCTTCTGGCACCGGGGAGCTGTTTTTT; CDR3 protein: CASSLQRGASGTGELFF
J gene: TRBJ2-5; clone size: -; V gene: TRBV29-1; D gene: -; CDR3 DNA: TGCAGCGGCGGGCCGCTGGCAGAGACCCAGTACTTC; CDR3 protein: CSGGPLAETQYF
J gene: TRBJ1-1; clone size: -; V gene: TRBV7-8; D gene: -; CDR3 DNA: TGTGCCAGCTTCGAACTCTTCGAAGCTTTCTTT; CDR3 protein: CASFELFEAFF
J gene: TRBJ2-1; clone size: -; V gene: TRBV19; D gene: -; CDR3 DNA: TGTGCCAGTACCACCCCCCCCGCCGGCTACAATGAGCAGTTCTTC; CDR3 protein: CASTTPPAGYNEQFF
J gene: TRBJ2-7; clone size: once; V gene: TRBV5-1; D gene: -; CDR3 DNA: TGCGCCAGCAGCGGCCGGGACTTTAACTACGAGCAGTACTTC; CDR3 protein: CASSGRDFNYEQYF
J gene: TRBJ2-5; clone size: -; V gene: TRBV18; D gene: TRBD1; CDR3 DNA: TGTGCCAGCTCACCACGGGGACAGGGTTTATGGACCCAGTACTTC; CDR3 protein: CASSPRGQGLWTQYF
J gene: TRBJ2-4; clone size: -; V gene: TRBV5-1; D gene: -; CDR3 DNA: TGCGCCAGCAGCTTGGGACCGGGAGTGGGCAACATTCAGTACTTC; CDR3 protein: CASSLGPGVGNIQYF
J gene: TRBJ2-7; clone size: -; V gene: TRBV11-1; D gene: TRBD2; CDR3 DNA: TGTGCCAGCAGCTGGGACTACAACGAGCAGTACTTC; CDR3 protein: CASSWDYNEQYF
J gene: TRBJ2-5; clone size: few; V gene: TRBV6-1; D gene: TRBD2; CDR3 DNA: TGTGCCAGCAGACCTATAGCGGGGCCCCAAGAGACCCAGTACTTC; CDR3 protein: CASRPIAGPQETQYF
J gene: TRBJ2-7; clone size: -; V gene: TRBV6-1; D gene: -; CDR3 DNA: TGTGCCAGCAGTGAAGCGGCCCAGGCGAGCTCCTACGAGCAGTACTTC; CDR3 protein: CASSEAAQASSYEQYF
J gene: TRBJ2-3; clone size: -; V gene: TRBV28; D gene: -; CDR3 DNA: TGTGCCAGCAGCCTCGGTGGGTACGGGACAGATACGCAGTATTTT; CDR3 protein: CASSLGGYGTDTQYF
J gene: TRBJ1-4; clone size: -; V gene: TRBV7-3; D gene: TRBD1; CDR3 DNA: TGTGCCAGCAGCCCACTGAGGGGGCATGAAAAACTGTTTTTT; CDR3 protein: CASSPLRGHEKLFF
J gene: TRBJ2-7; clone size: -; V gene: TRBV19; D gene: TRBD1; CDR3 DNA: TGTGCCAGTAGGATGAGACAGGGAGCTTTCGGAAGGTCCTACGAGCAGTACTTC; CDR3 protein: CASRMRQGAFGRSYEQYF
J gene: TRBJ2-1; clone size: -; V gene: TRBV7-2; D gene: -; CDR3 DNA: TGTGCCAGCAGCACCTACTACAATGAGCAGTTCTTC; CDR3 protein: CASSTYYNEQFF
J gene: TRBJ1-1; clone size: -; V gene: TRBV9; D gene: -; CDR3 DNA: TGTGCCAGCAGCGTAGCGGAGGGCACTGAAGCTTTCTTT; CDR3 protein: CASSVAEGTEAFF
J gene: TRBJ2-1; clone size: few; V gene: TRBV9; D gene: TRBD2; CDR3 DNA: TGTGCCAGCAGCGTCAGAACTAGCGGGGATGGTGAGCAGTTCTTC; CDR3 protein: CASSVRTSGDGEQFF
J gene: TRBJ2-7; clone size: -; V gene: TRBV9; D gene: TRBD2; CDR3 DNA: TGTGCCAGCAGCGTAGGGACTAGCGGATACGAGCAGTACTTC; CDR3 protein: CASSVGTSGYEQYF
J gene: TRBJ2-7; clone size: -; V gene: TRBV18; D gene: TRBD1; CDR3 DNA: TGTGCCAGCTCACCAGGACAGGGGGACTTCTACGAGCAGTACTTC; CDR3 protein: CASSPGQGDFYEQYF